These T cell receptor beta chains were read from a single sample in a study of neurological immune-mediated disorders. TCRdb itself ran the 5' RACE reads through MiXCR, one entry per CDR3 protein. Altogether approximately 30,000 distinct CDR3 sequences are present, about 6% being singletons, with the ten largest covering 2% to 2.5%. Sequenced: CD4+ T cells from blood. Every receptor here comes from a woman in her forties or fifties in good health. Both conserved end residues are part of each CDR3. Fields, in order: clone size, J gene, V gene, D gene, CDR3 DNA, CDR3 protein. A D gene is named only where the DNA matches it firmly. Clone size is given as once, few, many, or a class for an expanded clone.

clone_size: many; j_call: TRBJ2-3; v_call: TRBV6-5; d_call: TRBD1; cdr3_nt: TGTGCCAGCGGACAGGGGATGGTGGATACGCAGTATTTT; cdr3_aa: CASGQGMVDTQYF
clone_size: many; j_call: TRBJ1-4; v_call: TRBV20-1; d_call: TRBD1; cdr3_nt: TGCAGTGCTAGACCCTTCGACAGGGATGGGGAAAAACTGTTTTTT; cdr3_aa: CSARPFDRDGEKLFF
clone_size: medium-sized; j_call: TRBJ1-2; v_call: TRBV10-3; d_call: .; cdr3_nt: TGTGCCATCAGCTCCGGGGAGGACTATGGCTACACCTTC; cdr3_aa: CAISSGEDYGYTF
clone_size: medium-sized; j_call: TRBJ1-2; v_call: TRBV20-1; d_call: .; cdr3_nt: TGCAGTGCTAGGCGGGATGCTTCCTATGGCTACACCTTC; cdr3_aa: CSARRDASYGYTF
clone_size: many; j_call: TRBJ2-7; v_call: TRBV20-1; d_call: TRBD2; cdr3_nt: TGCAGTGCAACCGATCCAGCGGGAGCTATCTACGAGCAGTACTTC; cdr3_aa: CSATDPAGAIYEQYF
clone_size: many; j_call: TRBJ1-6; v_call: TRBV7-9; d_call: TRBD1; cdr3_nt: TGTGCCAGCAGCTTTCAGGGGGTTGGGAATTCACCCCTCCACTTT; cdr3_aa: CASSFQGVGNSPLHF
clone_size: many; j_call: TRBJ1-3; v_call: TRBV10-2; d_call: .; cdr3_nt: TGCGCCAGCAGTGAGTTGGGGGGACAAAACTCTGGAAACACCATATATTTT; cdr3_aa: CASSELGGQNSGNTIYF
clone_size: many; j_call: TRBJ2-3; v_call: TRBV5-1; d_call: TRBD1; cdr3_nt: TGCGCCAGCAGCCCTACAGGGGGCGACACAGATACGCAGTATTTT; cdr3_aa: CASSPTGGDTDTQYF
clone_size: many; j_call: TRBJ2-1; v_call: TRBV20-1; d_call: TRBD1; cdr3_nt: TGCAGTGCTAGGGGGGACAGCTACTCCTACAATGAGCAGTTCTTC; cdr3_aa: CSARGDSYSYNEQFF
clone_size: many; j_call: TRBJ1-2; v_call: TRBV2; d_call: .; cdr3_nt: TGTGCCAGCACCAATATACAGGGCAACTCTTATGGCTACACCTTC; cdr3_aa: CASTNIQGNSYGYTF
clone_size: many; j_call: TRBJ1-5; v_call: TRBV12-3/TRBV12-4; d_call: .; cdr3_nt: TGTGCCAGCAGCCACTCCGGGAACAATCAGCCCCAGCATTTT; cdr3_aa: CASSHSGNNQPQHF
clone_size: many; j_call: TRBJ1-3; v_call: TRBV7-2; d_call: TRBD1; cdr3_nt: TGTGCCAGCAGTCCCGGGACAGGGATAGGAAACACCATATATTTT; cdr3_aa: CASSPGTGIGNTIYF
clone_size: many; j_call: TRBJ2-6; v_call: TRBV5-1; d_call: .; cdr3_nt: TGCGCCAGCAGCTTGGTAGAAGGATCTGGGGCCAACGTCCTGACTTTC; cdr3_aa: CASSLVEGSGANVLTF
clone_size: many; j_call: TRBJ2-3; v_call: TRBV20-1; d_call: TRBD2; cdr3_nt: TGCAGTGCTAGAGCACTAGCGGGAGTCGGCACAGATACGCAGTATTTT; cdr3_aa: CSARALAGVGTDTQYF
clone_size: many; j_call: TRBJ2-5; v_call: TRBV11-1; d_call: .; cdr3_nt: TGTGCCAGCAGCTTAGTACGGGGGTCAGAGACCCAGTACTTC; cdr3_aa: CASSLVRGSETQYF
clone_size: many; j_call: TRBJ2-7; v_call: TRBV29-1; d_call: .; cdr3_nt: TGCAGCGTCCCCGGCAGTATCCCCCCCTACGAGCAGTACTTC; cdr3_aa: CSVPGSIPPYEQYF
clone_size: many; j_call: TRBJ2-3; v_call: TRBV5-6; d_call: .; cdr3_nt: TGTGCCAGCAGCTTTCGCGGGGCCGGGGCAGATACGCAGTATTTT; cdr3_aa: CASSFRGAGADTQYF
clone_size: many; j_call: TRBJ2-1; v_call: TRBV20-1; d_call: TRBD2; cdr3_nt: TGCAGTGCCAGACTAGCGGGAGTTAGTAATGAGCAGTTCTTC; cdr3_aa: CSARLAGVSNEQFF
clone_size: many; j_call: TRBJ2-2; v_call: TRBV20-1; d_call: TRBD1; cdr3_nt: TGCAGTGCTTCCTCCGGGACAGGGTTCACCGGGGAGCTGTTTTTT; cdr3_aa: CSASSGTGFTGELFF
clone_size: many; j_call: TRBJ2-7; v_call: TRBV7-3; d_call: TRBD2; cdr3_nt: TGTGCCAGCAGGTTCCCGGGGGGAGACTACGAGCAGTACTTC; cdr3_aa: CASRFPGGDYEQYF
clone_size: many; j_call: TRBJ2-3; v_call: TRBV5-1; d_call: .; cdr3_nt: TGCGCCAGCAGCTCTGGGACTGAGGTTCTCACAGATACGCAGTATTTT; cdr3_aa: CASSSGTEVLTDTQYF
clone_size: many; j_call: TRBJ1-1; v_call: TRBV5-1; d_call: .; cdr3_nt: TGCGCCAGCAGCTCTTGGGGGTTGGGTGGGGACACTGAAGCTTTCTTT; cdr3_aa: CASSSWGLGGDTEAFF
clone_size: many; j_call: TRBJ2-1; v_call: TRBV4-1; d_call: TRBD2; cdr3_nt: TGCGCCAGCAGCCAAGAAAGGGCTAGCGGATCCAATGAGCAGTTCTTC; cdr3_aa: CASSQERASGSNEQFF
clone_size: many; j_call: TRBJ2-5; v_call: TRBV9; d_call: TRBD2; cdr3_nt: TGTGCCAGCAGCGGGCGGGGGAGCGGAGAGACCCAGTACTTC; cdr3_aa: CASSGRGSGETQYF
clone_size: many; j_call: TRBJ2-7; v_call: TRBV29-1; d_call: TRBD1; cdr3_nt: TGCAGCGCTAAAAGGGACAGAGCCTACGAGCAGTACTTC; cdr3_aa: CSAKRDRAYEQYF
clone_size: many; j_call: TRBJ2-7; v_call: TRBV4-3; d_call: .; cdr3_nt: TGCGCCAGCAGCGCCTACCGGATTGGGATTTACGAGCAGTACTTC; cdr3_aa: CASSAYRIGIYEQYF
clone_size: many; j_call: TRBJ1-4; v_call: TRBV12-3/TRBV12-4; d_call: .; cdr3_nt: TGTGCCAGCAGTCCCCAGGCGGCAACTAATGAAAAACTGTTTTTT; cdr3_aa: CASSPQAATNEKLFF
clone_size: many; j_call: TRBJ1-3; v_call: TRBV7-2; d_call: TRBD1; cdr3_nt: TGTGCCAGCAGCCCTTTCATGACAGGGGGAGGAAACACCATATATTTT; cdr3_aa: CASSPFMTGGGNTIYF
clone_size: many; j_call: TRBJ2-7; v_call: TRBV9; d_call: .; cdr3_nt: TGTGCCAGCAGCGTAGTTGCAGGCCCTCACTACGAGCAGTACTTC; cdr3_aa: CASSVVAGPHYEQYF
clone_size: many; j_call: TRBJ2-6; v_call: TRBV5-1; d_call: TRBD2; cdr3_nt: TGCGCCAGCCGATCTCCTAGCGGAGGGGCCTCTGGGGCCAACGTCCTGACTTTC; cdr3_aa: CASRSPSGGASGANVLTF
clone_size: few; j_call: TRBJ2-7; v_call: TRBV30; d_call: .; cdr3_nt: TGTGCCTGGAGGACACCCTACGAGCAGTACTTC; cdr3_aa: CAWRTPYEQYF
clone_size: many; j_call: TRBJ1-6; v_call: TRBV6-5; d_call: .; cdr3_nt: TGTGCCAGCAGGGGGACGGGGAATAATTCACCCCTCCACTTT; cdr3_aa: CASRGTGNNSPLHF
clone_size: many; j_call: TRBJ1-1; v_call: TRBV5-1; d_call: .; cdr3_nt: TGCGCCAGCAGCTTGGACCAGACGAACACTGAAGCTTTCTTT; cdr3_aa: CASSLDQTNTEAFF
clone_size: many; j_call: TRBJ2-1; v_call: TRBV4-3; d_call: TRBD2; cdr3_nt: TGCGCCAGCAGCCAACTAGCGGGAGGGCCCCATGAGCAGTTCTTC; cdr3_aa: CASSQLAGGPHEQFF
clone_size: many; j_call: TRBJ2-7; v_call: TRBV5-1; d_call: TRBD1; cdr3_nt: TGCGCCAGCAGCTCGACAGGGGGTGGATACGAGCAGTACTTC; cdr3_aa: CASSSTGGGYEQYF
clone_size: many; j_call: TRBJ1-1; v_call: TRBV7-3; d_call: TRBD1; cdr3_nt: TGTGCCAGCAGAAGGACAGGGGGAACCGCGAACACTGAAGCTTTCTTT; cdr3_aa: CASRRTGGTANTEAFF
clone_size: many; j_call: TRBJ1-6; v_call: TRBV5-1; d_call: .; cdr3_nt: TGCGCCAGCAGCGGCGAGGTTGGCTCCTATAATTCACCCCTCCACTTT; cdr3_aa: CASSGEVGSYNSPLHF
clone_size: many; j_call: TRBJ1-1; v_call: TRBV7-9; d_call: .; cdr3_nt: TGTGCCAGCAGCCCCCCCGGGAATCTGAACACTGAAGCTTTCTTT; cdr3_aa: CASSPPGNLNTEAFF
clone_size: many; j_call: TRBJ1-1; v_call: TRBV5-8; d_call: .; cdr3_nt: TGTGCCAGCACCGTCGGGGGCTTCCGGAGGCACACTGAAGCTTTCTTT; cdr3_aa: CASTVGGFRRHTEAFF
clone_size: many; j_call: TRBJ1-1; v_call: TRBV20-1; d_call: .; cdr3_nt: TGCAGTGCCCAGGGTCGGCGGAACACTGAAGCTTTCTTT; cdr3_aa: CSAQGRRNTEAFF
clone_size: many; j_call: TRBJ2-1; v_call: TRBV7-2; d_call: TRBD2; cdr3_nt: TGTGCCAGTCGTCGGGGGGTTTCCTACAATGAGCAGTTCTTC; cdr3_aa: CASRRGVSYNEQFF
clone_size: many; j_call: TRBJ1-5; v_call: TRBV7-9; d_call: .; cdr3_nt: TGTGCCAGCAGCTTAGCAGGGGGAGGCAATCAGCCCCAGCATTTT; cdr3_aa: CASSLAGGGNQPQHF
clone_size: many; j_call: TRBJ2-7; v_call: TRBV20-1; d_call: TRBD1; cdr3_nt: TGCAGTGCCAAACAGGGGGCCCACGAGCAGTACTTC; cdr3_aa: CSAKQGAHEQYF
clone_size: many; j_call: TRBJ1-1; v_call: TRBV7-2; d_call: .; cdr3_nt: TGTGCCAGCAGCTTAGGGAGAGGGAACACTGAAGCTTTCTTT; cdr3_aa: CASSLGRGNTEAFF
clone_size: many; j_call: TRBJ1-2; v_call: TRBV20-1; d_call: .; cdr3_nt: TGCAGTGCTCATAGGGGATTGGGGGGCTACACCTTC; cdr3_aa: CSAHRGLGGYTF
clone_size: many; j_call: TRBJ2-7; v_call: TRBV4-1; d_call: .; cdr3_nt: TGCGCCAGCAGCCAAGGTCCCCCGGCAGGGACGAGCCTCTACGAGCAGTACTTC; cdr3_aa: CASSQGPPAGTSLYEQYF
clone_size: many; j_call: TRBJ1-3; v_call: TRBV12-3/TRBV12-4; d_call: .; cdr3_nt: TGTGCCAGCAGTTTAGCAGGGGCTGGAAACACCATATATTTT; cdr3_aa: CASSLAGAGNTIYF
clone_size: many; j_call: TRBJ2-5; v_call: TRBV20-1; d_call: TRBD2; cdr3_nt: TGCAGTGCTAGAGGCCCAAGGACTAGCTCAACCAAAGAGACCCAGTACTTC; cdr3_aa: CSARGPRTSSTKETQYF
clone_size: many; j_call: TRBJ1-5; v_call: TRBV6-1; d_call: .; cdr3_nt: TGTGCCAGCAGTGAGCTAAGGACAAGAAGCAATCAGCCCCAGCATTTT; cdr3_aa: CASSELRTRSNQPQHF
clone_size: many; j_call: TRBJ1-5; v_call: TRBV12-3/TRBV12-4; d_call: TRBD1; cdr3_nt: TGTGCCAGCAGTTTGATGGGACAGGGTGCTCAGCCCCAGCATTTT; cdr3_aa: CASSLMGQGAQPQHF
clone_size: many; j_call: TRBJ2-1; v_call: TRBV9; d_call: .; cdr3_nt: TGTGCCAGCAGCGTATGGGTGGACAATGAGCAGTTCTTC; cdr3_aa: CASSVWVDNEQFF
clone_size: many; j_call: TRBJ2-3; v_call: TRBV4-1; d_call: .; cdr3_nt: TGCGCCAGCAGACAAACAGAGTGGGCCCTAGGGGGAAATACGCAGTATTTT; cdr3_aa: CASRQTEWALGGNTQYF
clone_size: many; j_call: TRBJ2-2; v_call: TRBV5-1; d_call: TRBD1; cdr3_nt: TGCGCCAGCAGCTTGTTCCCACGACAGGGGGGCATTGGGAACACCGGGGAGCTGTTTTTT; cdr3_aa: CASSLFPRQGGIGNTGELFF
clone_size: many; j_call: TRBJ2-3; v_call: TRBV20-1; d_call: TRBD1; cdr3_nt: TGCAGTGCTAGACCAAGGGACAGGGAAGTTCCGGATACGCAGTATTTT; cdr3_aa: CSARPRDREVPDTQYF
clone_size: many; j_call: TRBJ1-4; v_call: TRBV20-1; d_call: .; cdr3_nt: TGCAGTGCGGAAATAGGGGCGGCTAATGAAAAACTGTTTTTT; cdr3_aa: CSAEIGAANEKLFF
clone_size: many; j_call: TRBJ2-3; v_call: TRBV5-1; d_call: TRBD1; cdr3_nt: TGCGCCAGCAGCAAAGACAGGGGGGGAGATACGCAGTATTTT; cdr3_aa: CASSKDRGGDTQYF